The present T cell receptor (beta chain) was sequenced within a study of monozygotic twins with inflammatory bowel disease. The CDR3 contains 11 residues. Germline CDR1 and CDR2: DFQATT and SNEGSKA (reference sequence). Making each TCR library took around 3,400 ng of total RNA. TCRdb re-called the 5' RACE reads, yielding one record per CDR3 amino acid sequence without DNA. This sample's table reports around 450,000 distinct CDR3 sequences. The chain joins TRBV20-1 to TRBJ1-2; TCRdb's D gene call, TRBD1, goes unchecked for lack of DNA. The sequence derives from a human donor with ulcerative colitis or Crohn's disease, or a healthy co-twin of an affected twin (not recorded which). The sample taken for sequencing was blood. The CDR3 spells CSAPASYGYTF.